Listed below are T cell receptor beta chains from one sample, sequenced in a study of OX40 agonist ivuxolimab in advanced cancers. Clones were sequenced by immunoSEQ multiplex PCR, and TCRdb holds only the in-frame ones, with some missing. The repertoire holds tens of thousands of clones, 75% to 95% seen once, with 0.8% to 1.2% in the top ten. The source was CD4+ or CD8+ T cells sorted from blood, collected in a trial of the OX40 agonist ivuxolimab. The receptors stem from an adult with an advanced solid tumor such as melanoma, head and neck, liver or kidney cancer. Each CDR3 is given with its conserved first and last residue. D genes are given only for firm matches. Clone size is given for some rows only: seen once, a few or many times, or a class if the clone is expanded.

v_gene: TRBV27; d_gene: -; abundance: once; j_gene: TRBJ2-7; CDR3aa: CAEARRPMPSYEQYF; CDR3nt: TGTGCCGAAGCACGTCGGCCAATGCCATCCTACGAGCAGTACTTC
v_gene: TRBV7-9; d_gene: -; abundance: few; j_gene: TRBJ1-2; CDR3aa: CASSLLWDYGYTF; CDR3nt: TGTGCCAGCAGCTTATTGTGGGACTATGGCTACACCTTC
v_gene: TRBV9; d_gene: TRBD2; abundance: once; j_gene: TRBJ2-1; CDR3aa: CASSAGLAGGENEQFF; CDR3nt: TGTGCCAGCAGCGCCGGACTAGCGGGAGGGGAAAATGAGCAGTTCTTC
v_gene: TRBV5-1; d_gene: TRBD1; abundance: once; j_gene: TRBJ1-4; CDR3aa: CASSMGQGARWEKLFF; CDR3nt: TGCGCCAGCAGCATGGGACAGGGGGCGCGATGGGAAAAACTGTTTTTT
v_gene: TRBV5-1; d_gene: -; abundance: -; j_gene: TRBJ2-1; CDR3aa: CASSSQGRDEQFF; CDR3nt: TGCGCCAGCAGCTCCCAGGGGAGGGATGAGCAGTTCTTC
v_gene: TRBV2; d_gene: -; abundance: -; j_gene: TRBJ2-5; CDR3aa: CASTPSRAGYQETQYF; CDR3nt: TGTGCCAGCACCCCCAGCAGGGCGGGGTACCAAGAGACCCAGTACTTC
v_gene: TRBV5-1; d_gene: -; abundance: -; j_gene: TRBJ1-1; CDR3aa: CASSLGREGGTEAFF; CDR3nt: TGCGCCAGCAGCCTCGGACGGGAGGGGGGAACTGAAGCTTTCTTT
v_gene: TRBV28; d_gene: TRBD2; abundance: -; j_gene: TRBJ2-3; CDR3aa: CASSSGGPTDTQYF; CDR3nt: TGTGCCAGCAGTTCGGGGGGACCCACAGATACGCAGTATTTT
v_gene: TRBV5-1; d_gene: -; abundance: -; j_gene: TRBJ2-3; CDR3aa: CASSEVRLSTDTQYF; CDR3nt: TGCGCCAGCAGCGAGGTACGGTTAAGCACAGATACGCAGTATTTT
v_gene: TRBV9; d_gene: TRBD1; abundance: -; j_gene: TRBJ2-7; CDR3aa: CASSAQGVPYEQYF; CDR3nt: TGTGCCAGCAGCGCACAGGGGGTCCCCTACGAGCAGTACTTC
v_gene: TRBV9; d_gene: TRBD2; abundance: -; j_gene: TRBJ2-7; CDR3aa: CASSVGGGRLDEQYF; CDR3nt: TGTGCCAGCAGCGTAGGCGGGGGGCGACTGGACGAGCAGTACTTC
v_gene: TRBV14; d_gene: -; abundance: -; j_gene: TRBJ2-2; CDR3aa: CASSFGTPNTGELFF; CDR3nt: TGTGCCAGCAGCTTTGGGACTCCGAACACCGGGGAGCTGTTTTTT
v_gene: TRBV7-9; d_gene: TRBD1; abundance: once; j_gene: TRBJ1-1; CDR3aa: CASSFPTPAGGTEAFF; CDR3nt: TGTGCCAGCAGCTTCCCAACCCCGGCAGGGGGTACTGAAGCTTTCTTT
v_gene: TRBV28; d_gene: -; abundance: -; j_gene: TRBJ1-4; CDR3aa: CASRGGLDEKLFF; CDR3nt: TGTGCCAGTCGAGGGGGTTTGGATGAAAAACTGTTTTTT
v_gene: TRBV11-2; d_gene: -; abundance: -; j_gene: TRBJ1-6; CDR3aa: CASSQEGGGDSPLHF; CDR3nt: TGTGCCAGCAGCCAGGAAGGGGGGGGTGATTCACCCCTCCACTTT
v_gene: TRBV9; d_gene: TRBD2; abundance: -; j_gene: TRBJ2-1; CDR3aa: CASSVEAGGVNEQFF; CDR3nt: TGTGCCAGCAGCGTAGAAGCGGGAGGCGTCAATGAGCAGTTCTTC
v_gene: TRBV5-8; d_gene: TRBD1; abundance: -; j_gene: TRBJ2-7; CDR3aa: CASSRTGQGSYEQYF; CDR3nt: TGTGCCAGCAGCCGAACGGGACAGGGCTCCTACGAGCAGTACTTC
v_gene: TRBV7-3; d_gene: -; abundance: -; j_gene: TRBJ2-2; CDR3aa: CASREGERAGELFF; CDR3nt: TGTGCCAGCAGGGAAGGGGAAAGGGCCGGGGAGCTGTTTTTT
v_gene: TRBV6-1; d_gene: -; abundance: -; j_gene: TRBJ2-3; CDR3aa: CASRRRTNPGDTQYF; CDR3nt: TGTGCCAGCAGGAGACGGACCAACCCGGGGGATACGCAGTATTTT
v_gene: TRBV5-1; d_gene: TRBD1; abundance: -; j_gene: TRBJ2-5; CDR3aa: CASSLAGTGQETQYF; CDR3nt: TGCGCCAGCAGCTTGGCCGGGACAGGACAAGAGACCCAGTACTTC
v_gene: TRBV7-6; d_gene: -; abundance: few; j_gene: TRBJ2-7; CDR3aa: CASSLASRGHEQYF; CDR3nt: TGTGCCAGCAGCTTAGCCTCCAGGGGACACGAGCAGTACTTC
v_gene: TRBV5-6; d_gene: TRBD2; abundance: -; j_gene: TRBJ2-1; CDR3aa: CASSKGLAGYNEQFF; CDR3nt: TGTGCCAGCAGCAAGGGACTAGCGGGGTACAATGAGCAGTTCTTC
v_gene: TRBV23-1; d_gene: -; abundance: -; j_gene: TRBJ1-5; CDR3aa: CASSQAGTASNQPQHF; CDR3nt: TGCGCCAGCAGTCAAGCCGGGACGGCGAGCAATCAGCCCCAGCATTTT
v_gene: TRBV28; d_gene: -; abundance: medium-sized; j_gene: TRBJ1-2; CDR3aa: CAILGGQYGYTF; CDR3nt: TGTGCCATCCTCGGCGGTCAATATGGCTACACCTTC
v_gene: TRBV30; d_gene: -; abundance: few; j_gene: TRBJ1-1; CDR3aa: CARSSGTEAFF; CDR3nt: TGTGCGAGATCCAGTGGGACTGAAGCTTTCTTT
v_gene: TRBV11-3; d_gene: TRBD2; abundance: -; j_gene: TRBJ2-6; CDR3aa: CASRAAGTSSGANVLTF; CDR3nt: TGTGCCAGCAGGGCGGCCGGGACTAGTTCTGGGGCCAACGTCCTGACTTTC
v_gene: TRBV11-3; d_gene: -; abundance: -; j_gene: TRBJ2-7; CDR3aa: CASSKQGSYEQYF; CDR3nt: TGTGCCAGCAGCAAACAGGGTTCTTACGAGCAGTACTTC
v_gene: TRBV5-6; d_gene: -; abundance: -; j_gene: TRBJ2-7; CDR3aa: CASSHTHEQYF; CDR3nt: TGTGCCAGCAGTCATACCCACGAGCAGTACTTC
v_gene: TRBV5-1; d_gene: -; abundance: once; j_gene: TRBJ1-2; CDR3aa: CASSPSQGRIYGYTF; CDR3nt: TGCGCCAGCAGCCCATCACAGGGCCGAATCTATGGCTACACCTTC
v_gene: TRBV7-2; d_gene: TRBD2; abundance: -; j_gene: TRBJ2-7; CDR3aa: CASSSVGGSGYEQYF; CDR3nt: TGTGCCAGCAGCTCAGTCGGCGGGAGCGGCTACGAGCAGTACTTC
v_gene: TRBV19; d_gene: -; abundance: -; j_gene: TRBJ1-5; CDR3aa: CASKFLDVFQPQHF; CDR3nt: TGTGCCAGTAAATTCTTGGATGTCTTCCAGCCCCAGCATTTT
v_gene: TRBV27; d_gene: -; abundance: -; j_gene: TRBJ1-5; CDR3aa: CASSSGTGGNQPQHF; CDR3nt: TGTGCCAGCAGTTCTGGGACGGGGGGCAATCAGCCCCAGCATTTT
v_gene: TRBV7-9; d_gene: -; abundance: -; j_gene: TRBJ2-3; CDR3aa: CASSPQVDTQYF; CDR3nt: TGTGCCAGCAGTCCCCAGGTAGATACGCAGTATTTT
v_gene: TRBV5-4; d_gene: -; abundance: few; j_gene: TRBJ2-2; CDR3aa: CASSSPQGLGGTGELFF; CDR3nt: TGTGCCAGCAGCTCGCCACAGGGATTGGGCGGTACCGGGGAGCTGTTTTTT
v_gene: TRBV6-1; d_gene: -; abundance: -; j_gene: TRBJ2-3; CDR3aa: CASSRDLALTDTQYF; CDR3nt: TGTGCCAGCAGCCGTGACTTAGCCCTAACAGATACGCAGTATTTT
v_gene: TRBV19; d_gene: TRBD2; abundance: -; j_gene: TRBJ2-2; CDR3aa: CASSISLAGVTGELFF; CDR3nt: TGTGCCAGTAGTATCTCGCTAGCGGGAGTCACCGGGGAGCTGTTTTTT
v_gene: TRBV11-2; d_gene: -; abundance: -; j_gene: TRBJ2-1; CDR3aa: CASSHQDEQFF; CDR3nt: TGTGCCAGCAGTCACCAAGATGAGCAGTTCTTC
v_gene: TRBV10-2; d_gene: -; abundance: -; j_gene: TRBJ2-5; CDR3aa: CASSPRVGETQYF; CDR3nt: TGCGCCAGCAGTCCTAGGGTAGGGGAGACCCAGTACTTC
v_gene: TRBV6-5; d_gene: TRBD1; abundance: -; j_gene: TRBJ2-7; CDR3aa: CASSYGRTGGYEQYF; CDR3nt: TGTGCCAGCAGTTATGGGAGGACAGGGGGCTACGAGCAGTACTTC
v_gene: TRBV7-2; d_gene: -; abundance: -; j_gene: TRBJ1-5; CDR3aa: CASSLTSTDFNQPQHF; CDR3nt: TGTGCCAGCAGCTTAACTTCCACAGACTTCAATCAGCCCCAGCATTTT
v_gene: TRBV14; d_gene: -; abundance: -; j_gene: TRBJ1-6; CDR3aa: CASSQDPRPLHF; CDR3nt: TGTGCCAGCAGCCAAGATCCTAGACCCCTCCACTTT
v_gene: TRBV10-3; d_gene: -; abundance: -; j_gene: TRBJ1-1; CDR3aa: CAISESSQEGEAFF; CDR3nt: TGTGCCATCAGTGAGTCTTCACAGGAGGGTGAAGCTTTCTTT
v_gene: TRBV21-1; d_gene: -; abundance: -; j_gene: TRBJ2-7; CDR3aa: CASSPVMLDRATYEQYF; CDR3nt: TGTGCCAGCAGCCCCGTGATGCTCGACAGGGCTACCTACGAGCAGTACTTC
v_gene: TRBV7-3; d_gene: -; abundance: -; j_gene: TRBJ2-1; CDR3aa: CASSHGPGEQFF; CDR3nt: TGTGCCAGCAGCCACGGGCCCGGTGAGCAGTTCTTC
v_gene: TRBV5-4; d_gene: -; abundance: -; j_gene: TRBJ2-1; CDR3aa: CASSLYIEQFF; CDR3nt: TGTGCCAGCAGCTTGTATATTGAGCAGTTCTTC
v_gene: TRBV30; d_gene: -; abundance: -; j_gene: TRBJ1-6; CDR3aa: CAWSGGAGVGSYNSPLHF; CDR3nt: TGTGCCTGGAGTGGTGGGGCAGGAGTCGGCTCCTATAATTCACCCCTCCACTTT
v_gene: TRBV7-6; d_gene: -; abundance: -; j_gene: TRBJ2-1; CDR3aa: CASSPGGRSYNEQFF; CDR3nt: TGTGCCAGCAGCCCAGGCGGGCGCTCCTACAATGAGCAGTTCTTC
v_gene: TRBV19; d_gene: TRBD1; abundance: -; j_gene: TRBJ1-3; CDR3aa: CASTPLTGPSGNTIYF; CDR3nt: TGTGCCAGTACTCCCCTGACAGGGCCGTCTGGAAACACCATATATTTT
v_gene: TRBV7-2; d_gene: -; abundance: -; j_gene: TRBJ2-3; CDR3aa: CASSLFRDTQYF; CDR3nt: TGTGCCAGCAGCTTATTTAGAGATACGCAGTATTTT
v_gene: TRBV5-4; d_gene: -; abundance: -; j_gene: TRBJ2-2; CDR3aa: CASSLPPLGTGELFF; CDR3nt: TGTGCCAGCAGCCTGCCCCCGCTCGGAACCGGGGAGCTGTTTTTT
v_gene: TRBV27; d_gene: TRBD2; abundance: -; j_gene: TRBJ2-1; CDR3aa: CASSFLAGGRDEQFF; CDR3nt: TGTGCCAGCAGTTTTCTAGCGGGAGGGCGCGATGAGCAGTTCTTC
v_gene: TRBV11-2; d_gene: TRBD1; abundance: -; j_gene: TRBJ2-3; CDR3aa: CASSSRPPGQGSTDTQYF; CDR3nt: TGTGCCAGCAGCTCCCGGCCACCGGGACAGGGTTCGACAGATACGCAGTATTTT
v_gene: TRBV30; d_gene: -; abundance: -; j_gene: TRBJ2-7; CDR3aa: CAWQQASYEQYF; CDR3nt: TGTGCCTGGCAACAGGCGTCCTACGAGCAGTACTTC
v_gene: TRBV10-3; d_gene: -; abundance: -; j_gene: TRBJ1-2; CDR3aa: CAISESSGYGYTF; CDR3nt: TGTGCCATCAGTGAGTCTTCGGGTTATGGCTACACCTTC
v_gene: TRBV7-9; d_gene: TRBD1; abundance: few; j_gene: TRBJ1-6; CDR3aa: CASSTGTGESPLHF; CDR3nt: TGTGCCAGCAGCACCGGGACAGGGGAATCACCCCTCCACTTT